The present TCR beta chain was sequenced within a study of cytomegalovirus exposure and HLA in healthy donors. At the level of the study: A prior analysis found 117 million unique TCR beta sequences from 170 million or so T cells.

V lost 8 bases and J 2 bases, leaving 12 bases between the germline ends. CDR1 and CDR2 (germline): SNHLY, FYNNEI. This CDR3 has 14 amino acids. Primers: 60 Vbeta forward and 13 Jbeta reverse. Assay used: immunoSEQ multiplex PCR; TCRdb lists only in-frame clones, some missing. The table has about 150,000 clones, roughly 70% seen once. Details on this clone: The antigen is unknown.

Study results and caveats: Roughly even sequencing depth across donors was the assumption behind the presence/absence analyses. Associated with cytomegalovirus, according to the listing, were 150 to 200 TCR beta chains. TCR beta V segments were, for the most part, productive about 87% or about 30% of the time in an earlier analysis.

This chain uses TRBV2 with TRBJ2-2; D might be TRBD1 (6 bases). The sequencing input was PBMCs. The TCR originated in a man younger than 35 in good health and CMV-seropositive. Here the CDR3 reads CASYRDTNTGELFF. The CDR3 nucleotides read TGTGCCAGCTACCGGGACACCAACACCGGGGAGCTGTTTTTT.